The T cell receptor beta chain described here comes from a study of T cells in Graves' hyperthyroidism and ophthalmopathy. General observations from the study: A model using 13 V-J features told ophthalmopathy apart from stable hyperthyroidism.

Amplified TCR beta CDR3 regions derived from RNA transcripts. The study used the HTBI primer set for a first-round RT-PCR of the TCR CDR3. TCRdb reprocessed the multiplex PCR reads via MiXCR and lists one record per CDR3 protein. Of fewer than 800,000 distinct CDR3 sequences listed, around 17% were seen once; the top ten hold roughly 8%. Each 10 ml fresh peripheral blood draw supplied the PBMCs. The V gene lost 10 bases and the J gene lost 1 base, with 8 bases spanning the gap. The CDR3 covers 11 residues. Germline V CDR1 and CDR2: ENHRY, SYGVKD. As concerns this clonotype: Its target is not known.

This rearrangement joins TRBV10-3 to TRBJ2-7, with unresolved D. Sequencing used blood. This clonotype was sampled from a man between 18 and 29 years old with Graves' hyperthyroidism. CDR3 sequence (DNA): TGTGCCACGTCCCCTTCCTACGAGCAGTACTTC. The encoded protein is CATSPSYEQYF.